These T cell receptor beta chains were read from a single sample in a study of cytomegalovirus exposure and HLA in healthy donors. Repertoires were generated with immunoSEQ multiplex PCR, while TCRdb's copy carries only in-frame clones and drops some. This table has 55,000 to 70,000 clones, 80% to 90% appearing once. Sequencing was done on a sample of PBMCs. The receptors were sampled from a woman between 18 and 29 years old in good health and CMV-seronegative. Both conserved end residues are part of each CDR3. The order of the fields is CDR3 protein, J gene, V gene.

CDR3 protein: CSVEEGLEWFF
J gene: TRBJ2-1
V gene: TRBV29-1

CDR3 protein: CASSQLAGSYEQYF
J gene: TRBJ2-7
V gene: TRBV4-3

CDR3 protein: CASSAHSKSTDTQYF
J gene: TRBJ2-3
V gene: TRBV9

CDR3 protein: CASSAVAGGNYEQYF
J gene: TRBJ2-7
V gene: TRBV5-1

CDR3 protein: CASSETRGRGNTIYF
J gene: TRBJ1-3
V gene: TRBV2

CDR3 protein: CASSLGWEADTQYF
J gene: TRBJ2-3
V gene: TRBV5-6

CDR3 protein: CASGLAGVSGELFF
J gene: TRBJ2-2
V gene: TRBV7-2

CDR3 protein: CASSQEEQRYNSPLHF
J gene: TRBJ1-6
V gene: TRBV4-3

CDR3 protein: CASSELLYTNEQFF
J gene: TRBJ2-1
V gene: TRBV10-1

CDR3 protein: CASSLLAKGSGETQYF
J gene: TRBJ2-5
V gene: TRBV5-1

CDR3 protein: CASSSSRQGRISTDTQYF
J gene: TRBJ2-3
V gene: TRBV5-1

CDR3 protein: CAWRPGSGYGYTF
J gene: TRBJ1-2
V gene: TRBV30

CDR3 protein: CASSLGSGLAPLDEQFF
J gene: TRBJ2-1
V gene: TRBV5-1

CDR3 protein: CASSLKLGRHNEQFF
J gene: TRBJ2-1
V gene: TRBV28

CDR3 protein: CASSFGLAGPDTQYF
J gene: TRBJ2-3
V gene: TRBV7-2

CDR3 protein: CASSYDAGLTNYGYTF
J gene: TRBJ1-2
V gene: TRBV6-5

CDR3 protein: CASRKTGVDTQYF
J gene: TRBJ2-3
V gene: TRBV6-1

CDR3 protein: CASQPGGRNNEQFF
J gene: TRBJ2-1
V gene: TRBV6-5

CDR3 protein: CAIGSSGTSGGAYNEQFF
J gene: TRBJ2-1
V gene: TRBV10-3

CDR3 protein: CASSQDRITEAFF
J gene: TRBJ1-1
V gene: TRBV7-3

CDR3 protein: CASSQDGARNTEAFF
J gene: TRBJ1-1
V gene: TRBV4-2

CDR3 protein: CASSLRFQGASYNEQFF
J gene: TRBJ2-1
V gene: TRBV27

CDR3 protein: CASSAFDGSSGNTIYF
J gene: TRBJ1-3
V gene: TRBV9

CDR3 protein: CASHSSVYNEQFF
J gene: TRBJ2-1
V gene: TRBV5-6

CDR3 protein: CAGRRESSYEQYF
J gene: TRBJ2-7
V gene: TRBV6-1

CDR3 protein: CASSMTGVETQYF
J gene: TRBJ2-5
V gene: TRBV6-5

CDR3 protein: CATSKYGGQGSLSYEQYF
J gene: TRBJ2-7
V gene: TRBV15

CDR3 protein: CASSGATGRSPRITEAFF
J gene: TRBJ1-1
V gene: TRBV9

CDR3 protein: CSVEGARGNEQFF
J gene: TRBJ2-1
V gene: TRBV29-1

CDR3 protein: CASSYKTDRGTPLHF
J gene: TRBJ1-6
V gene: TRBV7-2

CDR3 protein: CASSLGLLAGGVNEQFF
J gene: TRBJ2-1
V gene: TRBV11-2

CDR3 protein: CASSYGGAGGYTF
J gene: TRBJ1-2
V gene: TRBV6-5

CDR3 protein: CAISPGGGYGYTF
J gene: TRBJ1-2
V gene: TRBV10-3

CDR3 protein: CASSLAAAGGFQETQYF
J gene: TRBJ2-5
V gene: TRBV7-6

CDR3 protein: CASSLVRLTGEQYF
J gene: TRBJ2-7
V gene: TRBV5-5

CDR3 protein: CASSSRTSRSSYNEQFF
J gene: TRBJ2-1
V gene: TRBV13

CDR3 protein: CASSAGTGNNQPQHF
J gene: TRBJ1-5
V gene: TRBV19

CDR3 protein: CASSRGTSGDYEQYF
J gene: TRBJ2-7
V gene: TRBV5-1

CDR3 protein: CASSLLTSGTDTQYF
J gene: TRBJ2-3
V gene: TRBV5-6

CDR3 protein: CASIKAGTYEQYF
J gene: TRBJ2-7
V gene: TRBV25-1

CDR3 protein: CASSRTGTVGYGYTF
J gene: TRBJ1-2
V gene: TRBV14

CDR3 protein: CATSRGWDRGSYQPQHF
J gene: TRBJ1-5
V gene: TRBV15

CDR3 protein: CASGLPPPQGVGETQYF
J gene: TRBJ2-5
V gene: TRBV12-5

CDR3 protein: CASGLGSSRFF
J gene: TRBJ2-1
V gene: TRBV12-5

CDR3 protein: CASSLQGANSPLHF
J gene: TRBJ1-6
V gene: TRBV7-3

CDR3 protein: CASSLVQDNEKLFF
J gene: TRBJ1-4
V gene: TRBV5-1

CDR3 protein: CASSGRSGGETQYF
J gene: TRBJ2-5
V gene: TRBV5-1

CDR3 protein: CASSERGSVEAFF
J gene: TRBJ1-1
V gene: TRBV10-1

CDR3 protein: CASSLEKPIPNTGELFF
J gene: TRBJ2-2
V gene: TRBV5-1

CDR3 protein: CASSLNSRNEQFF
J gene: TRBJ2-1
V gene: TRBV7-3

CDR3 protein: CASSPLGQHNQPQHF
J gene: TRBJ1-5
V gene: TRBV18

CDR3 protein: CASTVGVYNEQFF
J gene: TRBJ2-1
V gene: TRBV7-2

CDR3 protein: CASSPQGSRINEQFF
J gene: TRBJ2-1
V gene: TRBV14

CDR3 protein: CASSWTGRTEAFF
J gene: TRBJ1-1
V gene: TRBV7-9